These T cell receptor beta chains were read from a single sample in a study of neurological immune-mediated disorders. TCRdb ran MiXCR on the 5' RACE reads and lists one entry per CDR3 protein. The sample gives 35,000 to 40,000 distinct CDR3 sequences, around 10% of which show up once; about 4% is in the top ten. Sequencing was performed on PBMCs. The source is a man in his 60s with HTLV-1-associated myelopathy (HAM/TSP). CDR3s include the opening cysteine and the closing phenylalanine or tryptophan. A D gene is named only where the DNA matches it firmly. The size field is filled for only some rows; it gives once, few, many or a size class.

d_call	j_call	v_call	clone_size	cdr3_aa	cdr3_nt
NA	TRBJ2-2	TRBV7-9	few	CASSYTGGGELFF	TGTGCCAGCAGCTACACAGGTGGCGGGGAGCTGTTTTTT
TRBD2	TRBJ2-7	TRBV7-2	many	CASSLVVSGMSEQYF	TGTGCCAGCAGCTTAGTAGTCAGCGGGATGTCCGAGCAGTACTTC
NA	TRBJ2-7	TRBV5-1	many	CASSQPAGNSYEQYF	TGCGCCAGCAGCCAACCAGCAGGGAACTCCTACGAGCAGTACTTC
TRBD1	TRBJ1-1	TRBV12-3/TRBV12-4	many	CASRTGGMMDTEAFF	TGTGCCAGCAGAACAGGGGGCATGATGGACACTGAAGCTTTCTTT
NA	TRBJ2-3	TRBV12-3/TRBV12-4	many	CASRFEADTQYF	TGTGCCAGCAGGTTTGAAGCAGATACGCAGTATTTT
NA	TRBJ1-1	TRBV28	NA	CASSYMDRNTEAFF	TGTGCCAGCAGCTACATGGACAGGAACACTGAAGCTTTCTTT
NA	TRBJ1-2	TRBV20-1	many	CSARDPSGRSNYGYTF	TGCAGTGCTAGAGATCCCTCAGGGAGGAGTAACTATGGCTACACCTTC
NA	TRBJ1-1	TRBV20-1	many	CSALRGAPTEAFF	TGCAGTGCCCTGCGGGGGGCCCCCACTGAAGCTTTCTTT
NA	TRBJ2-7	TRBV27	NA	CASQRDFASYEQYF	TGTGCCAGCCAGAGGGACTTCGCATCCTACGAGCAGTACTTC
NA	TRBJ2-5	TRBV2	NA	CASSERRGENQYF	TGTGCCAGCAGTGAAAGGAGAGGCGAGAACCAGTACTTC
NA	TRBJ2-4	TRBV7-8	many	CASSLTDGLAKNIQYF	TGTGCCAGCAGCTTAACAGACGGACTAGCCAAAAACATTCAGTACTTC
NA	TRBJ1-6	TRBV5-5	many	CASSFGVAYDSPLHF	TGTGCCAGCAGCTTCGGGGTCGCTTATGATTCACCCCTCCACTTT
NA	TRBJ2-7	TRBV29-1	NA	CSVSPITRGFSYNEQYF	TGCAGCGTTTCCCCCATTACTCGGGGTTTCTCGTACAACGAGCAGTACTTC
NA	TRBJ2-5	TRBV12-3/TRBV12-4	many	CASSLTLQGRETQYF	TGTGCCAGCAGCCTCACGCTTCAGGGTCGAGAGACCCAGTACTTC
TRBD1	TRBJ2-7	TRBV20-1	many	CSARGVGQGAYEQYF	TGCAGTGCTAGGGGGGTAGGGCAGGGGGCCTACGAGCAGTACTTC
TRBD1	TRBJ2-7	TRBV20-1	many	CSARGQGSEQYF	TGCAGTGCTAGAGGACAGGGGAGCGAGCAGTACTTC
NA	TRBJ2-3	TRBV7-3	medium-sized	CASSLTGIDTQYF	TGTGCCAGCAGCTTAACCGGCATAGATACGCAGTATTTT
NA	TRBJ2-5	TRBV20-1	many	CSAAPFQAGETQYF	TGCAGTGCTGCTCCGTTCCAAGCAGGAGAGACCCAGTACTTC
NA	TRBJ1-1	TRBV29-1	many	CSVGPNTEAFF	TGCAGCGTAGGGCCTAACACTGAAGCTTTCTTT
TRBD1	TRBJ2-1	TRBV27	many	CASSLLRTGGNNEQFF	TGTGCCAGCAGTTTACTGAGGACAGGGGGCAACAATGAGCAGTTCTTC
NA	TRBJ2-2	TRBV5-1	many	CASSLGPNTGELFF	TGCGCCAGCAGCCTTGGACCTAACACCGGGGAGCTGTTTTTT
NA	TRBJ2-4	TRBV2	many	CASSEGLGIPNIQYF	TGTGCCAGCAGTGAAGGCCTGGGCATCCCCAACATTCAGTACTTC
TRBD2	TRBJ2-1	TRBV6-5	many	CASGREVVFF	TGTGCCAGCGGGCGGGAGGTAGTGTTCTTC
NA	TRBJ2-2	TRBV6-5	many	CASNGVSGELFF	TGTGCCAGCAATGGCGTGTCCGGGGAGCTGTTTTTT
NA	TRBJ1-1	TRBV4-1	many	CASSQLGTNTEAFF	TGCGCCAGCAGCCAATTGGGGACGAACACTGAAGCTTTCTTT
NA	TRBJ2-3	TRBV7-9	many	CASSPPTDTQYF	TGTGCCAGCAGCCCTCCCACAGATACGCAGTATTTT
TRBD1	TRBJ1-1	TRBV5-1	many	CASRHSRTGGTEAFF	TGCGCCAGCAGACATTCGAGGACAGGGGGCACTGAAGCTTTCTTT
TRBD2	TRBJ2-1	TRBV5-1	NA	CASSLLSGGYNEQF	TGCGCCAGCAGCTTGCTTAGCGGGGGGTACAATGAGCAGTTC